These T cell receptor beta chains were read from a single sample in a study of blood T cell repertoires in COVID-19. Clones were read by immunoSEQ multiplex PCR, and TCRdb kept only the in-frame ones, dropping some. The sample records fewer than 55,000 clones, about four fifths being singletons. The sequenced sample consisted of peripheral blood. The receptors were gathered from a man aged 70-80 years with active COVID-19. Each CDR3 is given with its conserved first and last residue. A D gene is named only where the DNA matches it firmly. Some rows have no size entry. The others give once, few or many, or a class for an expanded clone.

d_call: TRBD1; v_call: TRBV9; clone_size: -; j_call: TRBJ2-1; cdr3_nt: TGTGCCAGCAGCGTGGGACAGGGGAATGAGCAGTTCTTC; cdr3_aa: CASSVGQGNEQFF
d_call: -; v_call: TRBV6-5; clone_size: -; j_call: TRBJ1-1; cdr3_nt: TGTGCCAGCAGTCCGCGACAGCTCATGAACACTGAAGCTTTCTTT; cdr3_aa: CASSPRQLMNTEAFF
d_call: TRBD1; v_call: TRBV7-8; clone_size: -; j_call: TRBJ1-2; cdr3_nt: TGTGCCAGCAGCTACCCCCCGGGACAGGGGACCTATGGCTACACCTTC; cdr3_aa: CASSYPPGQGTYGYTF
d_call: -; v_call: TRBV5-4; clone_size: once; j_call: TRBJ2-7; cdr3_nt: TGTGCCAGCCGAGGGCAAAAGGGCGAGCAGTACTTC; cdr3_aa: CASRGQKGEQYF
d_call: -; v_call: TRBV2; clone_size: -; j_call: TRBJ2-5; cdr3_nt: TGTGCCAGCAGTTGGGACAAACAAGGAGAGACCCAGTACTTC; cdr3_aa: CASSWDKQGETQYF
d_call: -; v_call: TRBV7-2; clone_size: once; j_call: TRBJ1-2; cdr3_nt: TGTGCCAGCAGCCCCGCCCTGGCGGCCGGGAGCTACACCTTC; cdr3_aa: CASSPALAAGSYTF
d_call: TRBD1; v_call: TRBV5-4; clone_size: -; j_call: TRBJ2-1; cdr3_nt: TGTGCCAGCAGCTTGGGACAGGGGGCGCTCCAGAATGAGCAGTTCTTC; cdr3_aa: CASSLGQGALQNEQFF
d_call: TRBD1; v_call: TRBV5-1; clone_size: once; j_call: TRBJ1-1; cdr3_nt: TGCGCCAGCAGTTCCACAGGGGTTGGTACTGAAGCTTTCTTT; cdr3_aa: CASSSTGVGTEAFF
d_call: TRBD1; v_call: TRBV29-1; clone_size: -; j_call: TRBJ2-3; cdr3_nt: TGCAGCGCGCGGGACAGGCGCACAGATACGCAGTATTTT; cdr3_aa: CSARDRRTDTQYF
d_call: -; v_call: TRBV7-2; clone_size: -; j_call: TRBJ2-3; cdr3_nt: TGTGCCAGCAGCGTGGGTAGCAGCACAGATACGCAGTATTTT; cdr3_aa: CASSVGSSTDTQYF
d_call: -; v_call: TRBV10-3; clone_size: -; j_call: TRBJ1-1; cdr3_nt: TGTGCCTTCGAGGACAGATTGAACACTGAAGCTTTCTTT; cdr3_aa: CAFEDRLNTEAFF
d_call: -; v_call: TRBV27; clone_size: -; j_call: TRBJ1-5; cdr3_nt: TGTGCCAGCAGTCTACGGTTTCGTGGGCATCAGCCCCAGCATTTT; cdr3_aa: CASSLRFRGHQPQHF
d_call: TRBD2; v_call: TRBV7-7; clone_size: -; j_call: TRBJ2-5; cdr3_nt: TGTGCTAGCCCGGGCGGGGGGTTAGGAGAGACCCAGTACTTC; cdr3_aa: CASPGGGLGETQYF
d_call: -; v_call: TRBV7-9; clone_size: -; j_call: TRBJ1-5; cdr3_nt: TGTGCCAGCAGCTTAGATCTGCAGCCCCAGCATTTT; cdr3_aa: CASSLDLQPQHF
d_call: TRBD1; v_call: TRBV28; clone_size: -; j_call: TRBJ2-7; cdr3_nt: TGTGCCAGCAAATACAGGGGGCCTTACGAGCAGTACTTC; cdr3_aa: CASKYRGPYEQYF
d_call: TRBD1; v_call: TRBV5-1; clone_size: -; j_call: TRBJ2-5; cdr3_nt: TGCGCCAGCAGCCCGGGACAGCCCCAAGAGACCCAGTACTTC; cdr3_aa: CASSPGQPQETQYF
d_call: -; v_call: TRBV28; clone_size: -; j_call: TRBJ1-6; cdr3_nt: TGTGCCAGCAGCATCACAGGGAAACGATCACCCCTCCACTTT; cdr3_aa: CASSITGKRSPLHF
d_call: -; v_call: TRBV7-2; clone_size: -; j_call: TRBJ1-4; cdr3_nt: TGTGCCAGCAGCTTACGGCGCGGGGGGCGCAGGGAAAAACTGTTTTTT; cdr3_aa: CASSLRRGGRREKLFF